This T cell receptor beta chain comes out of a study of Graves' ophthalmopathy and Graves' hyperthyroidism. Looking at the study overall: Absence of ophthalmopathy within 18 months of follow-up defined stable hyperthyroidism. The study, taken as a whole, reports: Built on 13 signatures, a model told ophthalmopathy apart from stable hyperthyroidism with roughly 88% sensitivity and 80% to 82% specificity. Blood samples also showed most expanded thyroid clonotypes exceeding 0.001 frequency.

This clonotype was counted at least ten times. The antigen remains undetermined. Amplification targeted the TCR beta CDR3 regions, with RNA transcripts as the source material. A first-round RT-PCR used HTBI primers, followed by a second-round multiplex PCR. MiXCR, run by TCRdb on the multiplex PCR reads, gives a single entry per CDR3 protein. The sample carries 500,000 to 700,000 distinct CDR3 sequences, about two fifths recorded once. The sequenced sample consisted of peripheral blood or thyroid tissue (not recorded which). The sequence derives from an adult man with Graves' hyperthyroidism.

CDR3 bases: TGCGCCAGCAGCGGCGTAGCGGGAGGCCCCTACGAGCAGTACTTC. As protein: CASSGVAGGPYEQYF. The genes are TRBV4-1 and TRBJ2-7; 10 nucleotides align to TRBD2. Trimming at V came to 5 bases and at J to 2 bases, leaving 6 bases not matched to a gene. CDR1 MGHRA and CDR2 YSYEKL come from the germline V gene. CDR3 length: 15 amino acids.